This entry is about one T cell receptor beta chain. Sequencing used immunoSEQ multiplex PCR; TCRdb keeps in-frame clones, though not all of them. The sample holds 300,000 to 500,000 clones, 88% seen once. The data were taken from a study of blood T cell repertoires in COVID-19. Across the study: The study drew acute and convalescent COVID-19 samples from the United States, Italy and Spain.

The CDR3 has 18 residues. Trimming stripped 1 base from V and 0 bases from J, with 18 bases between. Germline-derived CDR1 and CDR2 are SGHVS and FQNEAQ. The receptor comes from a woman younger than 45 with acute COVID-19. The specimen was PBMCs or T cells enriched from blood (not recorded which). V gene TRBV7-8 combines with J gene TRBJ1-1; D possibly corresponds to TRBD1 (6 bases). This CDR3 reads CASSLVPPDRLLNTEAFF. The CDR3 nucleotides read TGTGCCAGCAGCTTAGTACCCCCCGACAGGCTTTTGAACACTGAAGCTTTCTTT.